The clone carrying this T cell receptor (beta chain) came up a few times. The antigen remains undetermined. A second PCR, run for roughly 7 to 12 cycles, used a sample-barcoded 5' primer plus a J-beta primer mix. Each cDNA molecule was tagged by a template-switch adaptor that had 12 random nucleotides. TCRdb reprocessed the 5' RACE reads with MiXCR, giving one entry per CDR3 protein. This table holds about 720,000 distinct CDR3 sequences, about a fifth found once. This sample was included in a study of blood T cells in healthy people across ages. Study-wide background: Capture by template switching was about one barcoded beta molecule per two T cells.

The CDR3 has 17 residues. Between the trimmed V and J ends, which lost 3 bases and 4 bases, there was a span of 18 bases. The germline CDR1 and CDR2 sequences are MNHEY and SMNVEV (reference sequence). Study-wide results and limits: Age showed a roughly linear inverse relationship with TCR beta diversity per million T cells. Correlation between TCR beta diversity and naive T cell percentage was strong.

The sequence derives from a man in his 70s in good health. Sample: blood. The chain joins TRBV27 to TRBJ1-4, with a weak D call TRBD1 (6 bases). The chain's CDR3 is CASSFRGGWGVNEKLFF. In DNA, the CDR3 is TGTGCCAGCAGTTTCCGCGGGGGCTGGGGGGTTAATGAAAAACTGTTTTTT.